A selection of T cell receptor beta chains follows, all from one sample in a study of CD8+CD57+ T cells in acquired aplastic anemia. Each CDR3 protein is one row after TCRdb ran MiXCR on the reads. Among under 200,000 distinct CDR3 sequences listed, about 64% were seen once. Sequencing input: sorted CD4+, CD8+, or CD8+CD57+ T cells (not recorded which) from PBMCs. The receptors come from a human donor with aplastic anemia. Each CDR3 is given with its conserved first and last residue. Fields, in order: D gene, clone size, V gene, J gene, CDR3 protein, CDR3 DNA. The D gene is left open where the match is weak. Some rows mark clone size as missing; the rest say once, few, many or name a class of expanded clone.

D gene: -; clone size: -; V gene: TRBV19; J gene: TRBJ1-2; CDR3 protein: CASTDAPGQLYGYTF; CDR3 DNA: TGTGCCAGTACTGATGCCCCCGGACAGCTCTATGGCTACACCTTC
D gene: -; clone size: once; V gene: TRBV19; J gene: TRBJ2-3; CDR3 protein: CATLENRGTDTQYF; CDR3 DNA: TGTGCCACCCTAGAGAACAGGGGCACAGATACGCAGTATTTT
D gene: -; clone size: -; V gene: TRBV19; J gene: TRBJ1-1; CDR3 protein: CASRQALNTEAFF; CDR3 DNA: TGTGCCAGTAGACAGGCTTTGAACACTGAAGCTTTCTTT
D gene: -; clone size: -; V gene: TRBV7-3; J gene: TRBJ2-7; CDR3 protein: CASRPGGPSSYEQYF; CDR3 DNA: TGTGCCAGCAGGCCTGGGGGGCCCAGCTCCTACGAGCAGTACTTC
D gene: -; clone size: -; V gene: TRBV6-2/TRBV6-3; J gene: TRBJ2-7; CDR3 protein: CASSLGSVDEQYF; CDR3 DNA: TGTGCCAGCAGTCTAGGGTCGGTAGACGAGCAGTACTTC
D gene: TRBD2; clone size: -; V gene: TRBV20-1; J gene: TRBJ2-7; CDR3 protein: CSARLAVSYEQYF; CDR3 DNA: TGCAGTGCTCGCCTAGCGGTGAGCTACGAGCAGTACTTC
D gene: -; clone size: many; V gene: TRBV18; J gene: TRBJ2-7; CDR3 protein: CASSPAGTLAF; CDR3 DNA: TGTGCCAGCTCACCAGCCGGGACTCTTGCATTC
D gene: -; clone size: -; V gene: TRBV7-6; J gene: TRBJ1-6; CDR3 protein: CASRFQGNNSPLHF; CDR3 DNA: TGTGCCAGCCGTTTTCAAGGGAACAATTCACCCCTCCACTTT
D gene: -; clone size: -; V gene: TRBV2; J gene: TRBJ2-5; CDR3 protein: CASNPGRQETQYF; CDR3 DNA: TGTGCCAGCAACCCCGGCCGACAAGAGACCCAGTACTTC
D gene: -; clone size: -; V gene: TRBV20-1; J gene: TRBJ2-1; CDR3 protein: CSARVEGGSYNEQFF; CDR3 DNA: TGCAGTGCTAGAGTTGAAGGCGGATCCTACAATGAGCAGTTCTTC
D gene: -; clone size: many; V gene: TRBV6-4; J gene: TRBJ2-5; CDR3 protein: CASSDNSQETQYF; CDR3 DNA: TGTGCCAGCAGTGACAACAGCCAAGAGACCCAGTACTTC
D gene: -; clone size: once; V gene: TRBV10-3; J gene: TRBJ2-7; CDR3 protein: CAISDGTYEQYF; CDR3 DNA: TGTGCCATCAGCGACGGTACCTACGAGCAGTACTTC
D gene: -; clone size: -; V gene: TRBV29-1; J gene: TRBJ1-4; CDR3 protein: CSVEVAGGEKLFF; CDR3 DNA: TGCAGCGTTGAGGTGGCAGGAGGGGAAAAACTGTTTTTT
D gene: -; clone size: -; V gene: TRBV6-2/TRBV6-3; J gene: TRBJ2-6; CDR3 protein: CASSYGLSGANVLTF; CDR3 DNA: TGTGCCAGCAGTTATGGGCTCTCTGGGGCCAACGTCCTGACTTTC
D gene: -; clone size: -; V gene: TRBV9; J gene: TRBJ1-1; CDR3 protein: CASSAGVRNTEAFF; CDR3 DNA: TGTGCCAGCAGCGCGGGAGTTAGGAACACTGAAGCTTTCTTT
D gene: TRBD1; clone size: -; V gene: TRBV7-8; J gene: TRBJ2-7; CDR3 protein: CASSWTGGHYEQYF; CDR3 DNA: TGTGCCAGCAGCTGGACAGGGGGACACTACGAGCAGTACTTC
D gene: TRBD1; clone size: -; V gene: TRBV10-2; J gene: TRBJ2-7; CDR3 protein: CASSEPGQGIYEQYF; CDR3 DNA: TGCGCCAGCAGTGAACCGGGACAGGGGATCTACGAGCAGTACTTC
D gene: TRBD2; clone size: many; V gene: TRBV6-4; J gene: TRBJ2-1; CDR3 protein: CASSDLAGAYNEQFF; CDR3 DNA: TGTGCCAGCAGTGACTTAGCGGGGGCTTACAATGAGCAGTTCTTC
D gene: -; clone size: -; V gene: TRBV19; J gene: TRBJ1-1; CDR3 protein: CASSSRGQGEAFF; CDR3 DNA: TGTGCCAGTAGTAGTAGAGGGCAGGGAGAAGCTTTCTTT
D gene: -; clone size: -; V gene: TRBV7-9; J gene: TRBJ2-7; CDR3 protein: CASSLVNPYEQYF; CDR3 DNA: TGTGCCAGCAGCTTAGTCAACCCCTACGAGCAGTACTTC